This T cell receptor beta chain appears in the sequencing data of a study of cytomegalovirus exposure and HLA in healthy donors (dated by TCRdb to 2016 to 2017). With regard to the full study: An earlier analysis of around 600 of the donors reported 250 to 300 Gb of sequence data and roughly 110 million unique TCR beta sequences from 150 million to 200 million T cells. An early release that covered around 590 HLA-typed donors contained about 300 gigabases of sequencing data and tens of millions of unique TCR sequences. Of the roughly 400 genotyped donors, approximately 82% fell in the genetic ancestry cluster associated with self-reported Caucasian donors. The study aimed to test whether cataloging public T cell receptors could reveal signatures of past pathogen exposure. Using immunosequencing, the study profiled T cell repertoires from around 680 subjects and related those repertoires to cytomegalovirus serostatus. In addition to the first cohort of 666 subjects, a separate validation cohort of about 120 different subjects was used. To predict cytomegalovirus infection status, the study brought together high-throughput TCR immunosequencing, statistical association of individual TCRs with disease status, and machine learning. A later analysis re-examined previously published TCR beta repertoires from about 670 donors and added high-resolution HLA genotyping to investigate patterns of TCR occurrence. In the later analysis, no new phenotypic data were used to find candidate immune exposures; instead, reliance was placed on TCR beta sequences and their occurrence across donors. To decide whether each TCR beta V gene segment behaved as functional or pseudogenic, an earlier analysis of fewer than 750 of the donors relied on high-throughput TCR beta sequencing. Alongside the repertoire data, information on donor age, sex, ethnicity and CMV serostatus was compiled. In a later genetic analysis, genome-wide SNP genotypes for about three fifths of the roughly 670 donors were used, and that subset was treated as a discovery cohort. Every repertoire in the discovery cohort had been generated on one and the same sequencing platform. Both class I and class II loci were covered by HLA typing, at four-digit resolution. Typing coverage varied by locus: about 629-630 donors for A, B, C, DRB1 and DQB1; about 520 for DQA1; 600 to 610 for DPA1; under 490 for DPB1. Because of strong linkage in the cohort, five DR-DQ haplotypes were treated as single units for association and clustering. Across 300 to 500 genotyped donors of the cohort, an average of 235,054 unique TCR beta nucleotide sequences per donor were sequenced, and approximately 17% of those sequences were non-productive. Beyond this particular receptor, the publication reports: Some 16 rarely observed V segments, including chromosome 9 orphons, were excluded from the earlier analysis of about 600 of the donors because counts were too low. The study listed 150 to 200 TCR beta chains as associated with cytomegalovirus. Linkage disequilibrium might explain the correlated functional status among segregating V segments, but an unknown experimental factor could not be excluded. A further reported finding was that TCR beta sequences accurately predicted the HLA-A and HLA-B alleles for most subjects in the first cohort. A later analysis reported that several top co-occurrence clusters appeared linked to parvovirus B19, influenza, CMV and Epstein-Barr virus. Roughly uniform sequencing depth across donors was assumed in presence/absence analyses, although this assumption may not hold. According to the authors, the approach could potentially be generalized to other disease states and immunological phenotypes. The cohort was sequenced for TCR beta chains only, and without alpha or paired-chain data the features that could be detected were limited. Because some donors lacked HLA typing at each locus, the association tests relied only on the typed subset. Most TCR sequences were observed very rarely across donors, whereas some public TCRs were present in many individuals. A later genetic analysis reported fewer N-insertions in productive TCRs among donors in an Asian-associated ancestry cluster than the roughly 700-donor mean. A later analysis found that HLA-associated TCR beta chains were more clonally expanded and had lower generation probabilities than equally common non-associated chains. According to a later analysis, most CMV-associated TCR beta chains appeared to be HLA-restricted, and the HLA associations seemed to be driven largely by CMV exposure. In a later genetic analysis, a missense DCLRE1C variant was associated with V-gene and J-gene trimming of TCR beta chains, and the association was replicated in an independent cohort. Strong co-occurrence of HLA alleles, especially DR and DQ, made assigning TCR associations to individual alleles difficult. A group of highly shared sequence variants was considered likely to be a technical artifact of the sequencing pipeline. In a later analysis, TCR association rates were found to vary across HLA loci, with the most associated TCRs seen for DRB1 alleles and the fewest for HLA-C alleles. In a later analysis, over 15,000 TCR beta sequences were associated with specific HLA alleles at a false discovery rate of 0.05. The classifier was reported to diagnose cytomegalovirus status with high specificity and sensitivity in both the original and validation cohorts. Three of the identified cytomegalovirus-associated TCR beta chains were confirmed in vitro to be specific for cytomegalovirus antigens. Some IMGT-functional V segments, including TRBV6-2 and TRBV6-3, could not be distinguished by the 87-base-pair reads and were therefore excluded. The only immune exposure information available for the cohort was CMV serostatus. An earlier analysis of approximately 530 of the donors showed that most TCR beta V segments appeared in productive rearrangements either about 87% or about 30% of the time, which broadly matched IMGT annotations.

The cohort comprised 666 healthy bone marrow donors. At the time of sampling, every cohort member was nominally healthy, though immune exposures that went unrecorded were likely present. The donor was CMV seropositive and was included in the group of around 300 seropositive cohort members. Each donor provided a peripheral blood sample, and peripheral blood mononuclear cells were used for TCR beta sequencing. The Qiagen DNeasy Blood Extraction Kit was used to extract genomic DNA from the blood cell samples. Library preparation used the immunoSEQ multiplex PCR assay. For the multiplex PCR, a mixture combining 60 forward primers for TCR Vbeta segments and 13 reverse primers for TCR Jbeta segments was used. The CDR3 region of rearranged TCR beta genes was amplified from genomic DNA by a multiplex PCR assay. On the Illumina HiSeq System, the amplified TCR beta libraries were sequenced as 87-base-pair reads. Processing in the source paper ran as follows. A later analysis counted approximately 84 million unique TCR beta chains across the 700 or so repertoires, and some 11 million of these chains were shared by at least two donors. To remove PCR and sequencing errors, raw reads were error-corrected and collapsed into unique sequences using a nearest-neighbor algorithm that merged closely related sequences. Alignment of CDR3 sequences to IMGT reference sequences was used to assign V, D and J gene segments. For a sequence to be retained, a match of at least six nucleotides was required to both a V gene segment and a J gene segment. A rearrangement counted as productive if the CDR3 had no stop codons and remained in frame with V and J, and every other rearrangement counted as non-productive. Following IMGT convention, CDR3 was defined as the stretch from the second conserved V-encoded cysteine up to the conserved J-encoded phenylalanine. The earlier analysis of 450 to 750 of the donors excluded any sequence lacking an unambiguous match to a single V gene segment. An earlier analysis of several hundred of the donors called V segments functional above 56.7% productive rearrangements and segregating when the between-donor standard deviation exceeded 5%. To diagnose cytomegalovirus status from the catalog of TCR beta chain sequences, a statistical classification framework was built. A later analysis assigned V and J genes by comparing TCR nucleotide sequences with IMGT/GENE-DB human TR gene sequences. Using the TCRdist pipeline, a later analysis assigned CDR3 sequences along with most-parsimonious VDJ recombination scenarios. In a later analysis, each TCR beta chain was defined by its CDR3 amino acid sequence together with its V-gene family, and reads without a unique V-gene family were excluded. To address suspected cross-contamination and a sequencing artifact, a later analysis removed some 620 highly shared, low-generation-probability nucleotide sequences. In a later analysis, a clonal expansion index was calculated for each public chain from normalized within-repertoire ranks of inferred template counts. A later analysis computed generation probabilities with a VDJ recombination model fitted to out-of-frame rearrangements, and checked the results against IGoR. In a later analysis, TCR-TCR, TCR-HLA and TCR-CMV co-occurrence was scored with hypergeometric tests, and a repertoire-size bias correction was applied to TCR pairs. False discovery rates were estimated in a later analysis by permuting HLA or CMV assignments 20 times. In a later analysis, co-occurring TCRs were grouped using DBSCAN, and TCRdist sequence similarity was added for clustering within HLA-allele-positive subsets. For co-occurrence clustering, repertoires with fewer than 30,000 or more than 120,000 public chains were excluded, along with roughly five repertoires with anomalous nucleotide sharing. Imported from immuneACCESS, the table was reduced by TCRdb to in-frame sequences with V and J called. These copies leave out some clones; in studies compared against another copy, an unresolved V gene accounts for under half, and the cause of the remainder is not known. V, J and clone size are those of that table, while D and trimming were read from the DNA. The sample table lists 100,000 or so clones, around three quarters of them with a count of one. The ten top clones hold approximately 5% of the sample.

Trimming costs V 6 bases and J 8 bases, and their ends lie 19 bases apart. The germline V gene encodes CDR1 MNHNY and CDR2 SVGAGI (reference sequence). Its CDR3 holds 14 amino acids, cysteine through phenylalanine. This entry keeps only the CDR3 DNA: 42 bases, framed from base 1. With regard to this clone: What antigen it recognizes has not been identified. Base-call qualities are not available, and no considerably larger clone is one nucleotide away.

Source material: PBMCs. The rearrangement combines TRBV6-6 with TRBJ1-2; TRBD1 could be the D gene, as 6 bases match. The TCR sequence derives from a man aged 30 to 45 in good health and CMV-seropositive. The DNA sequence is as follows: TGTGCCAGCAGGTCCGGGGTAGCCAGGGGAGGCTACACCTTC. Its product reads: CASRSGVARGGYTF.